This is a list of T cell receptor beta chains from one sample in a study of PD-1 blockade in classical Hodgkin lymphoma. TCRdb's copy holds only in-frame clones and misses some; the assay was immunoSEQ multiplex PCR. The sample records about 96,000 clones, roughly 91% being singletons. Sequences were derived from peripheral blood mononuclear cells (PBMCs), sampled before the fourth cycle of nivolumab. These receptors were taken from a human donor with classical Hodgkin lymphoma. The CDR3 runs from the conserved cysteine through the conserved F or W. A D gene is named only where the DNA matches it firmly. Size values are once, few and many counts, or a class for expanded clones, and some rows have none.

v_call,clone_size,d_call,j_call,cdr3_nt,cdr3_aa
TRBV10-1,NA,TRBD2,TRBJ2-2,TGCGCCAGCCGACTAGCGCCGAACACCGGGGAGCTGTTTTTT,CASRLAPNTGELFF
TRBV6-5,NA,NA,TRBJ1-1,TGTGCCAGCAGAACGACAGCGATGAACACTGAAGCTTTCTTT,CASRTTAMNTEAFF
TRBV5-4,few,NA,TRBJ1-2,TGTGCCAGCAGCCGATATTCGAACTATGGCTACACCTTC,CASSRYSNYGYTF
TRBV6-1,once,TRBD2,TRBJ2-7,TGTGCCAGCAGTGAAGGGGACCTAGCGGGAGGGTACGAGCAGTACTTC,CASSEGDLAGGYEQYF
TRBV4-1,NA,NA,TRBJ1-1,TGCGCCAGCAGCCAACCAGGGGAAAACACTGAAGCTTTCTTT,CASSQPGENTEAFF
TRBV7-9,NA,NA,TRBJ2-2,TGTGCCAGCAGCTTACCGAACACCGGGGAGCTGTTTTTT,CASSLPNTGELFF
TRBV6-1,NA,NA,TRBJ2-5,TGTGCCAGCAGTGAACAGAGGGCCCAGTACTTC,CASSEQRAQYF
TRBV5-6,once,NA,TRBJ2-7,TGTGCCAGCAGCCGCCCAGAGAGCTCCTACGAGCAGTACTTC,CASSRPESSYEQYF
TRBV6-1,NA,TRBD2,TRBJ2-7,TGTGCCAGCAGTCTGAGCGGGAGCTCCTACGAGCAGTACTTC,CASSLSGSSYEQYF
TRBV2,NA,TRBD2,TRBJ2-7,TGTGCCAGCAGATTCATAGCGGGAGGCTCCTACGAGCAGTACTTC,CASRFIAGGSYEQYF
TRBV29-1,NA,NA,TRBJ2-3,TGCAGCCCAGGACTGAGCACAGATACGCAGTATTTT,CSPGLSTDTQYF
TRBV5-1,NA,TRBD1,TRBJ1-3,TGCGCCAGCAGAGGGACAGGGGGAAACACCATATATTTT,CASRGTGGNTIYF
TRBV5-4,NA,TRBD2,TRBJ2-1,TGTGCCAGCAGCACGCTGCTAGCGGGGAACAATGAGCAGTTCTTC,CASSTLLAGNNEQFF
TRBV5-5,NA,NA,TRBJ1-2,TGTGCCAGCAGCTTGGACGGCGGTCGTAACTATGGCTACACCTTC,CASSLDGGRNYGYTF
TRBV19,NA,NA,TRBJ2-1,TGTGCCAGTAGTATTATTGCCCAGTGGGAGTACAATGAGCAGTTCTTC,CASSIIAQWEYNEQFF
TRBV5-1,NA,TRBD1,TRBJ1-3,TGCGCCAGCAGCTCTAATGAGGGGGCAGCTGGAAACACCATATATTTT,CASSSNEGAAGNTIYF
TRBV10-2,NA,TRBD1,TRBJ2-7,TGCGCCAGCAGTGAGACAGGGGGGAGCTCCTACGAGCAGTACTTC,CASSETGGSSYEQYF
TRBV11-2,few,TRBD1,TRBJ1-5,TGTGCCAGCAGCTTGCGGACAGGGACGGGTCAGCCCCAGCATTTT,CASSLRTGTGQPQHF
TRBV11-2,NA,NA,TRBJ2-1,TGTGCCAGCAGCTTAGCGGATTCCTACAATGAGCAGTTCTTC,CASSLADSYNEQFF
TRBV19,NA,NA,TRBJ1-4,TGTGCCAGTAGCCTTCGCGATCAACCCGGCGAAAAACTGTTTTTT,CASSLRDQPGEKLFF
TRBV11-2,NA,NA,TRBJ1-4,TGTGCCAGCAGCTCGTCCGGGACCCTTAATGAAAAACTGTTTTTT,CASSSSGTLNEKLFF
TRBV9,once,NA,TRBJ1-2,TGTGCCAGCAGCGTAGGACATCTAGCTAACTATGGCTACACCTTC,CASSVGHLANYGYTF
TRBV7-3,once,NA,TRBJ1-2,TGTGCCAGCAGCTTAACCACCAGGGGCGACTATGGCTACACCTTC,CASSLTTRGDYGYTF
TRBV2,NA,TRBD1,TRBJ1-2,TGTGCCAGCACCGCAGGGGGAAGTTTCATCCACACCTTC,CASTAGGSFIHTF
TRBV5-6,NA,NA,TRBJ2-1,TGTGCCAGCAGCTTGGCTGCCAGGTCCTACTACAATGAGCAGTTCTTC,CASSLAARSYYNEQFF
TRBV11-3,NA,NA,TRBJ2-1,TGTGCCAGCAGCTTAGAGGTTTTGGGGGGTTCCTACAATGAGCAGTTCTTC,CASSLEVLGGSYNEQFF
TRBV7-9,NA,NA,TRBJ2-1,TGTGCCAGCAGCCACCTTCAGGCAGGGGCGTCCTACAATGAGCAGTTCTTC,CASSHLQAGASYNEQFF
TRBV7-2,NA,NA,TRBJ2-5,TGTGCCAGCAGCACCACCGGCAGCGTCCAAGAGACCCAGTACTTC,CASSTTGSVQETQYF
TRBV28,NA,NA,TRBJ2-1,TGTGCCAGCAGTTTCTGGTACAATGAGCAGTTCTTC,CASSFWYNEQFF
TRBV9,NA,TRBD1,TRBJ1-3,TGTGCCAGCAGTCATGGACAGGGAGGGAACACCATATATTTT,CASSHGQGGNTIYF
TRBV11-2,once,TRBD2,TRBJ2-3,TGTGCCAGCTCCGGAGCGGGAGGCACAGATACGCAGTATTTT,CASSGAGGTDTQYF
TRBV6-5,NA,TRBD2,TRBJ2-3,TGTGCCAGCAGCCCGAGCGGGGGCACCGCAGATACGCAGTATTTT,CASSPSGGTADTQYF
TRBV18,once,TRBD2,TRBJ2-2,TGTGCCAGCTCACCACTGGGACTAGCGGGGCTAGGATACACCGGGGAGCTGTTTTTT,CASSPLGLAGLGYTGELFF
TRBV2,NA,TRBD1,TRBJ1-2,TGTGCCAGCAGTCCAAGGGACAGGGTGGGAGTCAACTATGGCTACACCTTC,CASSPRDRVGVNYGYTF
TRBV9,NA,NA,TRBJ1-3,TGTGCCAGCAGCGCTTCCTGGTCCGGAAACACCATATATTTT,CASSASWSGNTIYF
TRBV9,NA,NA,TRBJ1-4,TGTGCCAGCAGCGAGTGGGGCGGATTTACAACTAATGAAAAACTGTTTTTT,CASSEWGGFTTNEKLFF
TRBV30,NA,TRBD2,TRBJ2-3,TGTGCCTGGACCCCCGGGGCGGGAGGGGGAGATACGCAGTATTTT,CAWTPGAGGGDTQYF
TRBV28,NA,TRBD1,TRBJ1-4,TGTGCCAGCAGGGGCTATAACAGGGGGGGTGAAAAACTGTTTTTT,CASRGYNRGGEKLFF
TRBV12-2,NA,NA,TRBJ1-5,TGTGCAAGTCGCCGACCGGGACAGGGAGGTTGTGGCAATCAGCCCCAGCATTTT,CASRRPGQGGCGNQPQHF
TRBV19,NA,NA,TRBJ2-7,TGTGCCAGTACCGCCGGGCAGGGACCCTACGAGCAGTACTTC,CASTAGQGPYEQYF
TRBV15,NA,NA,TRBJ2-7,TGTGCCACCAGCAGGGGCCCGGGAACTTCCTACGAGCAGTACTTC,CATSRGPGTSYEQYF
TRBV11-2,NA,NA,TRBJ2-5,TGTGCCAGCAGCTTCCGGGAGACCCAGTACTTC,CASSFRETQYF
TRBV7-9,NA,TRBD1,TRBJ2-5,TGTGCCAGCAGCTTAGCCGGGACAGGGTTGAGGGAGACCCAGTACTTC,CASSLAGTGLRETQYF
TRBV18,NA,NA,TRBJ1-1,TGTGCCAGCACCAGGAACACTGAAGCTTTCTTT,CASTRNTEAFF
TRBV29-1,NA,TRBD1,TRBJ1-5,TGCAGCGCAACAGGGGAAGGTGGCAATCAGCCCCAGCATTTT,CSATGEGGNQPQHF
TRBV29-1,NA,NA,TRBJ2-2,TGCAGCGTTGCAAAGGGTGGCACCGGGGAGCTGTTTTTT,CSVAKGGTGELFF
TRBV15,NA,NA,TRBJ1-3,TGTGCCACTATGCCGGGGTCCGGAAACACCATATATTTT,CATMPGSGNTIYF
TRBV28,NA,NA,TRBJ1-5,TGTGCCAGCAGTTTGATAACAACAAATCAGCCCCAGCATTTT,CASSLITTNQPQHF
TRBV6-4,NA,TRBD2,TRBJ2-1,TGTGCCAGCAGTGCACTAGCGGGAGGATACAATGAGCAGTTCTTC,CASSALAGGYNEQFF
TRBV4-1,NA,TRBD2,TRBJ2-1,TGCGCCAGCAGCCATCTCGGGACTATACCTTTCTACAATGAGCAGTTCTTC,CASSHLGTIPFYNEQFF
TRBV29-1,NA,NA,TRBJ2-5,TGCAGCGTTCCCACCCCCTGGGGCAGGGGAACAAAAGAGACCCAGTACTTC,CSVPTPWGRGTKETQYF
TRBV2,NA,TRBD1,TRBJ1-4,TGTGCCAGCAGTGAATGGGACAGTCCTCTTGGGGAACTGTTTTTT,CASSEWDSPLGELFF
TRBV27,NA,NA,TRBJ2-3,TGTGCCAGCAGTTTAAGGGGGTCCGGGACTTCCGCAGATACGCAGTATTTT,CASSLRGSGTSADTQYF
TRBV6-1,NA,NA,TRBJ1-1,TGTGCCAGCAGTGAAGTAGTGGGTTCGAACACTGAAGCTTTCTTT,CASSEVVGSNTEAFF
TRBV5-6,NA,NA,TRBJ2-5,TGTGCCAGCAGCTTTTTCAGTGGGAGTGGGGGAGAGACCCAGTACTTC,CASSFFSGSGGETQYF
TRBV19,NA,NA,TRBJ1-2,TGTGCCAGTAGTTTCCCATCGGGTGGCTACACCTTC,CASSFPSGGYTF
TRBV6-1,NA,NA,TRBJ1-5,TGTGCCAGCAGGTGGGGGGGCAATCAGCCCCAGCATTTT,CASRWGGNQPQHF
TRBV6-1,NA,TRBD1,TRBJ2-1,TGTGCCAGCAGTGAACGCACAGGACAGGCGAGGAATGAGCAGTTCTTC,CASSERTGQARNEQFF
TRBV19,NA,TRBD2,TRBJ2-1,TGTGCCAGTAGTGGGGGACTAGCGGGAGGGGGCAATGAGCAGTTCTTC,CASSGGLAGGGNEQFF
TRBV28,NA,NA,TRBJ1-5,TGTGCCAGCAGTTTACCCGACAGAAGCAATCAGCCCCAGCATTTT,CASSLPDRSNQPQHF